The source of this T cell receptor beta chain is a study of control samples from healthy donors and cancer patients. Produced via immunoSEQ multiplex PCR; TCRdb's table is partial and in-frame only. Altogether roughly 150,000 clones are present, approximately 88% being singletons, with the ten largest covering 4.9%. The clonotype was recovered from a man aged 30 to 39 in good health. The sequenced sample consisted of blood.

This chain's CDR3 is CASSLDLIWGMNTEAFF. The DNA for the CDR3 is TGTGCCAGCAGCTTAGATCTTATTTGGGGAATGAACACTGAAGCTTTCTTT. This sequence joins TRBV11-2 and TRBJ1-1; no firm D call. V lost 0 bases and J 0 bases, leaving 14 bases between the germline ends. In germline, CDR1 is SGHAT, CDR2 FQNNGV. The CDR3 is 17 amino acids. The variable domain in full, completed from reference TRBV11-2 and TRBJ1-1, reads EAGVAQSPRYKIIEKRQSVAFWCNPISGHATLYWYQQILGQGPKLLIQFQNNGVVDDSQLPKDRFSAERLKGVDSTLKIQPAKLEDSAVYLCASSLDLIWGMNTEAFFGQGTRLTVV.